This T cell receptor (beta chain) was sequenced for a study of response to subunit inactivated influenza vaccine listed by TCRdb under 2018. Study-wide context: To follow how T cells responded to a trivalent subunit inactivated influenza vaccine, the researchers relied on deep quantitative profiling of the T cell receptor repertoire. Findings and caveats that apply to the study as a whole: The authors suggested that each seasonal influenza vaccination may recruit only a limited number of new T cells.

Spanning cysteine to phenylalanine, the CDR3 consists of 13 amino acids. Solely the CDR3 DNA is kept, with 39 bases framed from the first base. Trimming costs V 2 bases and J 1 base, and their ends lie 5 bases apart. CDR1 MDHEN and CDR2 SYDVKM are derived from the germline V gene. The library was built by means of RT-PCR. TCRdb lists the instrument as Illumina HiSeq 2500. TCRdb trimmed public reads at Q25 via fastp, called clones via MiXCR and kept in-frame beta chains. Rows are combined by CDR3 protein, so each entry shows the most common genes and DNA. The sample table shows more than 500,000 distinct CDR3 sequences, and 11% are seen once. Jointly, the top ten make up approximately 9.9% of the sample. This clonotype was recorded at least ten times. It lacks a known antigen. No clone much larger than this one lies a single base away; base qualities are absent. The data also belong to a second study, concerning T cells expressing NK-cell markers. As that second study puts it: TCR beta cDNA libraries were prepared using 5'RACE template switching, which introduced a universal primer site and unique molecular identifiers. TCR beta-chain repertoires were profiled in sorted CD3+CD56+NKG2C+, CD3+CD56+NKG2C- and CD3+CD56-NKG2C+ T-cell subsets from about 8 donors. Of the eight sequenced donors, seven were found to be HCMV-seropositive and one was found to be HCMV-seronegative. In several experiments an anti-gammadeltaTCR antibody was added to restrict sorting to alphabetaTCR-expressing T cells. In several donors, the dominant CD3+CD56+NKG2C+ clonotypes were found to rank among the top 10 CD8+ clonotypes and to make up about 1.0-7.5% of CD8+ T cells. Those dominant clonotypes were again the most abundant among CD3+CD56-NKG2C+ cells in a handful of donors, at roughly 25-65%. It remained unclear whether the expanded NKG2C-expressing T cell clones were specific for HCMV antigens. The study sequenced eight donors, all healthy volunteers chosen at random: three men and five women. A commercial ELISA kit detecting HCMV-specific IgG in serum was used to determine HCMV serostatus. Ficoll density gradient centrifugation was used to isolate peripheral blood mononuclear cells from blood. For over 5 donors, bulk peripheral blood T-cell repertoires were additionally sequenced from unsorted PBMC. cDNA synthesis was primed from the TCR beta constant segment, followed by two successive PCR amplification steps. Sequencing of the libraries produced 2 x 150 bp reads on Illumina HiSeq 2000/2500, MiSeq or NextSeq. MIGEC was used to demultiplex reads and group reads by UMI, and MiTCR was used to assemble and quantify clonotypes. Only TCR cDNA sequences supported by at least two reads were kept to exclude erroneous sequences. The tcR package was used for downstream repertoire analysis, and clonotypes were matched between fractions using CDR3 nucleotide sequence together with V segment. VDJmatch was used to annotate antigen specificity against VDJdb, with one amino acid substitution in CDR3 permitted.

This material consisted of PBMCs from blood, taken on the day of vaccination. The receptor was derived from a man aged 50 to 59 who received an inactivated influenza vaccine. Donor details come from another sample of the same person, matched by shared clones. In this chain, TRBV28 is recombined with TRBJ1-1; the D gene is unclear. CDR3 sequence: CASSLNENTEAFF. The DNA sequence is given as TGTGCCAGCAGTTTAAATGAGAACACTGAAGCTTTCTTT.